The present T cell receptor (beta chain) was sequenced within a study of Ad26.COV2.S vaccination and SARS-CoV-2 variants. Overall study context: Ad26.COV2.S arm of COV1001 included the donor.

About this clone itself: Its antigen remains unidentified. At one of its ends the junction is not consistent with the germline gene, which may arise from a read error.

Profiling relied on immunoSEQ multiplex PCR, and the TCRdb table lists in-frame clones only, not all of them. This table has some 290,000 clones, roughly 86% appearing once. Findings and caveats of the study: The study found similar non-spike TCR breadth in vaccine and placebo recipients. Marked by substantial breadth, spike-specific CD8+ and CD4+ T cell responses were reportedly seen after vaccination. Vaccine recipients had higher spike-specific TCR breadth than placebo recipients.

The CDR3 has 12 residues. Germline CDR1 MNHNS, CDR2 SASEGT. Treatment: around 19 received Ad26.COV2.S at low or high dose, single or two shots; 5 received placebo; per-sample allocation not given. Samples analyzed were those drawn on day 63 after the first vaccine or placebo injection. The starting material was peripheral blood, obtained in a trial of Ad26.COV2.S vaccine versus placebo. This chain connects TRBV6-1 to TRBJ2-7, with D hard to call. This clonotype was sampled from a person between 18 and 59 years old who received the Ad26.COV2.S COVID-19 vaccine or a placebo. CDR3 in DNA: TGTGCCAGCAGTGAAATGTTGGTAGAGCGAACCTTC. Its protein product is CASSEMLVERTF.